Shown below are 13 T cell receptor beta chains from a single sample sequenced in a study of blood T cell repertoires in COVID-19. TCRdb's copy holds only in-frame clones and misses some; the assay was immunoSEQ multiplex PCR. The sample yields 200,000 to 300,000 clones, 75% to 90% seen once. Sequenced sample: PBMCs or T cells enriched from blood (not recorded which). Receptors originate from a man in his fifties or sixties who had been exposed to COVID-19.

The chain links TRBV21-1 to TRBJ2-1; the table gives TRBD2 as D, unverified against the DNA. TRBV21-1 is a listed pseudogene. CDR3 length: 17 amino acids. The CDR3 is CASSVTSGRTLSDEQFF. DNA of the CDR3: TGTGCCAGCAGTGTGACTAGCGGGCGGACCCTTTCGGATGAGCAGTTCTTC.

The rearrangement links TRBV14 to TRBJ1-1; a weak D match, TRBD1 (6 bases). Trimming shortened V by 4 bases and J by 5 bases, and 17 bases separated the two germline ends. Germline values: CDR1 SGHDN, CDR2 FVKESK. CDR3 length: 15 residues. CDR3 residues: CASSLRRQDLTEAFF. The CDR3 DNA sequence: TGTGCCAGCAGCCTACGTCGACAGGATTTAACTGAAGCTTTCTTT.

J is TRBJ2-7 and V is TRBV14; D is possibly TRBD2 (6 bases). V was shortened by 0 bases and J by 3 bases, with 15 bases between the two germline ends. CDR3 size: 16 residues. Germline V CDR1 and CDR2: SGHDN, FVKESK. The CDR3 sequence: CASSQDGWEADYEQYF. The CDR3 DNA reads as TGTGCCAGCAGCCAAGACGGCTGGGAGGCGGACTACGAGCAGTACTTC. The full variable domain, in which reference TRBV14 and TRBJ2-7 provide the parts outside the CDR3, is EAGVTQFPSHSVIEKGQTVTLRCDPISGHDNLYWYRRVMGKEIKFLLHFVKESKQDESGMPNNRFLAERTGGTYSTLKVQPAELEDSGVYFCASSQDGWEADYEQYFGPGTRLTVT.

The V call is TRBV30, the J call TRBJ1-6; D is unclear. Between the trimmed V and J ends, which lost 0 bases and 8 bases, there was a span of 8 bases. The CDR3 sequence is 13 residues long. CDR1 is GTSNPN, CDR2 SVGIG, per germline (reference sequence). The CDR3 sequence is CAWSVEGDSPLHF. The DNA for the CDR3 is TGTGCCTGGAGTGTAGAGGGCGATTCACCCCTCCACTTT.

The rearrangement links TRBV6-6 to TRBJ2-1; 8 positions match TRBD1. The CDR3 extends over 11 amino acids. Trimming cost V 5 bases and J 14 bases; bases outside gene matches: 5. Germline V gene lookup returns CDR1 MNHNY and CDR2 SVGAGI (reference sequence). CDR3 in amino acids: CASSLGQGKFF. The CDR3 DNA reads TGTGCCAGCAGTCTCGGACAGGGAAAGTTCTTC.

The V call is TRBV28, the J call TRBJ1-3, with TRBD1 matching over 7 bases. J lost 0 bases, V lost 5 bases, and 16 bases had no gene match. From germline, CDR1 is MDHEN and CDR2 SYDVKM. The CDR3 has 19 residues. The CDR3 reads CASSTKTPRTGSSGNTIYF. For the CDR3, the DNA is TGTGCCAGCAGTACTAAAACTCCCCGGACAGGATCCTCTGGAAACACCATATATTTT.

The V and J genes are TRBV3-1 (or the pseudogene TRBV3-2) and TRBJ2-3, with TRBD2 matching over 7 bases. CDR1 and CDR2 from the germline V gene are LGHDT and YNNKEL (reference sequence). V shed 1 base and J 6 bases; nucleotides not matched to a gene: 7. This CDR3 region has 15 residues. The CDR3 spells CASSQGSWGGDTQYF. The CDR3 DNA reads TGTGCCAGCAGCCAAGGAAGTTGGGGGGGGGATACGCAGTATTTT.

This chain joins TRBV28 and TRBJ2-2; TRBD2 is a possible D gene (7 bases). This CDR3 contains 16 residues. Germline V lookup: CDR1 MDHEN, CDR2 SYDVKM. V was shortened by 2 bases and J by 5 bases, with 15 bases between the two germline ends. Written as DNA, the CDR3 is TGTGCCAGCAGTTTAAACCGGGGGGCGGGAACCGGGGAGCTGTTTTTT. This codes for CASSLNRGAGTGELFF.

The CDR3, as DNA: TGTGCCAGTAGTATCGACAGGGGGGGCACTGAAGCTTTCTTT. Translated: CASSIDRGGTEAFF. The V call is TRBV19, the J call TRBJ1-1, with 9 bases fitting TRBD1. The germline gives CDR1 LNHDA, CDR2 SQIVND (reference sequence). This CDR3 spans 14 amino acids. Losses at the gene ends were 3 bases for V and 4 bases for J; bases not matched to a gene: 3.

The sample holds one count of this clone. This sequence joins TRBV7-8 and TRBJ1-5, with D possibly being TRBD1 (6 bases). The CDR3 consists of 16 residues. Trimming took off 5 bases at V and 9 bases at J, with 23 bases between the two ends. CDR1 SGHVS and CDR2 FQNEAQ come from the germline V gene. CDR3 protein: CASSAGTRRSQPPQHF. The CDR3 DNA is TGTGCCAGCAGCGCCGGGACAAGAAGGAGCCAGCCGCCCCAGCATTTT. The full variable domain, rest sourced from reference TRBV7-8 and TRBJ1-5, is GAGVSQSPRYKVAKRGQDVALRCDPISGHVSLFWYQQALGQGPEFLTYFQNEAQLDKSGLPSDRFFAERPEGSVSTLKIQRTQQEDSAVYLCASSAGTRRSQPPQHFGDGTRLSIL.

The chain is built from TRBV5-1 and TRBJ1-2, with TRBD1 matching over 7 bases. V gave up 4 bases and J gave up 6 bases; unmatched junction bases: 15. CDR3 length: 16 amino acids. CDR1 is SGHRS and CDR2 is YFSETQ in the germline V gene. CDR3 bases: TGCGCCAGCAGCACCTCCGGGACAGCGGTTGGAGATGGCTACACCTTC. Translating gives CASSTSGTAVGDGYTF.

This chain connects TRBV2 to TRBJ2-5, with D possibly TRBD1 on 5 matching bases. The CDR3 is 14 residues long. The germline V gene has CDR1 SNHLY and CDR2 FYNNEI. V shed 4 bases and J shed 7 bases, with 16 bases lying between them. The CDR3 sequence: CASSGDGHPGTQYF. CDR3 bases: TGTGCCAGCAGTGGGGATGGACACCCCGGGACCCAGTACTTC.

This chain joins TRBV11-2 and TRBJ1-1; 8 positions agree with TRBD1. Trimming cost V 5 bases and J 7 bases; bases outside gene matches: 12. Germline assignment: CDR1 SGHAT and CDR2 FQNNGV. The CDR3 loop spans 15 amino acids. CDR3 sequence reads: CASSQDRVGGGEAFF. The CDR3 DNA is TGTGCCAGCAGCCAGGACAGGGTCGGAGGGGGTGAAGCTTTCTTT.